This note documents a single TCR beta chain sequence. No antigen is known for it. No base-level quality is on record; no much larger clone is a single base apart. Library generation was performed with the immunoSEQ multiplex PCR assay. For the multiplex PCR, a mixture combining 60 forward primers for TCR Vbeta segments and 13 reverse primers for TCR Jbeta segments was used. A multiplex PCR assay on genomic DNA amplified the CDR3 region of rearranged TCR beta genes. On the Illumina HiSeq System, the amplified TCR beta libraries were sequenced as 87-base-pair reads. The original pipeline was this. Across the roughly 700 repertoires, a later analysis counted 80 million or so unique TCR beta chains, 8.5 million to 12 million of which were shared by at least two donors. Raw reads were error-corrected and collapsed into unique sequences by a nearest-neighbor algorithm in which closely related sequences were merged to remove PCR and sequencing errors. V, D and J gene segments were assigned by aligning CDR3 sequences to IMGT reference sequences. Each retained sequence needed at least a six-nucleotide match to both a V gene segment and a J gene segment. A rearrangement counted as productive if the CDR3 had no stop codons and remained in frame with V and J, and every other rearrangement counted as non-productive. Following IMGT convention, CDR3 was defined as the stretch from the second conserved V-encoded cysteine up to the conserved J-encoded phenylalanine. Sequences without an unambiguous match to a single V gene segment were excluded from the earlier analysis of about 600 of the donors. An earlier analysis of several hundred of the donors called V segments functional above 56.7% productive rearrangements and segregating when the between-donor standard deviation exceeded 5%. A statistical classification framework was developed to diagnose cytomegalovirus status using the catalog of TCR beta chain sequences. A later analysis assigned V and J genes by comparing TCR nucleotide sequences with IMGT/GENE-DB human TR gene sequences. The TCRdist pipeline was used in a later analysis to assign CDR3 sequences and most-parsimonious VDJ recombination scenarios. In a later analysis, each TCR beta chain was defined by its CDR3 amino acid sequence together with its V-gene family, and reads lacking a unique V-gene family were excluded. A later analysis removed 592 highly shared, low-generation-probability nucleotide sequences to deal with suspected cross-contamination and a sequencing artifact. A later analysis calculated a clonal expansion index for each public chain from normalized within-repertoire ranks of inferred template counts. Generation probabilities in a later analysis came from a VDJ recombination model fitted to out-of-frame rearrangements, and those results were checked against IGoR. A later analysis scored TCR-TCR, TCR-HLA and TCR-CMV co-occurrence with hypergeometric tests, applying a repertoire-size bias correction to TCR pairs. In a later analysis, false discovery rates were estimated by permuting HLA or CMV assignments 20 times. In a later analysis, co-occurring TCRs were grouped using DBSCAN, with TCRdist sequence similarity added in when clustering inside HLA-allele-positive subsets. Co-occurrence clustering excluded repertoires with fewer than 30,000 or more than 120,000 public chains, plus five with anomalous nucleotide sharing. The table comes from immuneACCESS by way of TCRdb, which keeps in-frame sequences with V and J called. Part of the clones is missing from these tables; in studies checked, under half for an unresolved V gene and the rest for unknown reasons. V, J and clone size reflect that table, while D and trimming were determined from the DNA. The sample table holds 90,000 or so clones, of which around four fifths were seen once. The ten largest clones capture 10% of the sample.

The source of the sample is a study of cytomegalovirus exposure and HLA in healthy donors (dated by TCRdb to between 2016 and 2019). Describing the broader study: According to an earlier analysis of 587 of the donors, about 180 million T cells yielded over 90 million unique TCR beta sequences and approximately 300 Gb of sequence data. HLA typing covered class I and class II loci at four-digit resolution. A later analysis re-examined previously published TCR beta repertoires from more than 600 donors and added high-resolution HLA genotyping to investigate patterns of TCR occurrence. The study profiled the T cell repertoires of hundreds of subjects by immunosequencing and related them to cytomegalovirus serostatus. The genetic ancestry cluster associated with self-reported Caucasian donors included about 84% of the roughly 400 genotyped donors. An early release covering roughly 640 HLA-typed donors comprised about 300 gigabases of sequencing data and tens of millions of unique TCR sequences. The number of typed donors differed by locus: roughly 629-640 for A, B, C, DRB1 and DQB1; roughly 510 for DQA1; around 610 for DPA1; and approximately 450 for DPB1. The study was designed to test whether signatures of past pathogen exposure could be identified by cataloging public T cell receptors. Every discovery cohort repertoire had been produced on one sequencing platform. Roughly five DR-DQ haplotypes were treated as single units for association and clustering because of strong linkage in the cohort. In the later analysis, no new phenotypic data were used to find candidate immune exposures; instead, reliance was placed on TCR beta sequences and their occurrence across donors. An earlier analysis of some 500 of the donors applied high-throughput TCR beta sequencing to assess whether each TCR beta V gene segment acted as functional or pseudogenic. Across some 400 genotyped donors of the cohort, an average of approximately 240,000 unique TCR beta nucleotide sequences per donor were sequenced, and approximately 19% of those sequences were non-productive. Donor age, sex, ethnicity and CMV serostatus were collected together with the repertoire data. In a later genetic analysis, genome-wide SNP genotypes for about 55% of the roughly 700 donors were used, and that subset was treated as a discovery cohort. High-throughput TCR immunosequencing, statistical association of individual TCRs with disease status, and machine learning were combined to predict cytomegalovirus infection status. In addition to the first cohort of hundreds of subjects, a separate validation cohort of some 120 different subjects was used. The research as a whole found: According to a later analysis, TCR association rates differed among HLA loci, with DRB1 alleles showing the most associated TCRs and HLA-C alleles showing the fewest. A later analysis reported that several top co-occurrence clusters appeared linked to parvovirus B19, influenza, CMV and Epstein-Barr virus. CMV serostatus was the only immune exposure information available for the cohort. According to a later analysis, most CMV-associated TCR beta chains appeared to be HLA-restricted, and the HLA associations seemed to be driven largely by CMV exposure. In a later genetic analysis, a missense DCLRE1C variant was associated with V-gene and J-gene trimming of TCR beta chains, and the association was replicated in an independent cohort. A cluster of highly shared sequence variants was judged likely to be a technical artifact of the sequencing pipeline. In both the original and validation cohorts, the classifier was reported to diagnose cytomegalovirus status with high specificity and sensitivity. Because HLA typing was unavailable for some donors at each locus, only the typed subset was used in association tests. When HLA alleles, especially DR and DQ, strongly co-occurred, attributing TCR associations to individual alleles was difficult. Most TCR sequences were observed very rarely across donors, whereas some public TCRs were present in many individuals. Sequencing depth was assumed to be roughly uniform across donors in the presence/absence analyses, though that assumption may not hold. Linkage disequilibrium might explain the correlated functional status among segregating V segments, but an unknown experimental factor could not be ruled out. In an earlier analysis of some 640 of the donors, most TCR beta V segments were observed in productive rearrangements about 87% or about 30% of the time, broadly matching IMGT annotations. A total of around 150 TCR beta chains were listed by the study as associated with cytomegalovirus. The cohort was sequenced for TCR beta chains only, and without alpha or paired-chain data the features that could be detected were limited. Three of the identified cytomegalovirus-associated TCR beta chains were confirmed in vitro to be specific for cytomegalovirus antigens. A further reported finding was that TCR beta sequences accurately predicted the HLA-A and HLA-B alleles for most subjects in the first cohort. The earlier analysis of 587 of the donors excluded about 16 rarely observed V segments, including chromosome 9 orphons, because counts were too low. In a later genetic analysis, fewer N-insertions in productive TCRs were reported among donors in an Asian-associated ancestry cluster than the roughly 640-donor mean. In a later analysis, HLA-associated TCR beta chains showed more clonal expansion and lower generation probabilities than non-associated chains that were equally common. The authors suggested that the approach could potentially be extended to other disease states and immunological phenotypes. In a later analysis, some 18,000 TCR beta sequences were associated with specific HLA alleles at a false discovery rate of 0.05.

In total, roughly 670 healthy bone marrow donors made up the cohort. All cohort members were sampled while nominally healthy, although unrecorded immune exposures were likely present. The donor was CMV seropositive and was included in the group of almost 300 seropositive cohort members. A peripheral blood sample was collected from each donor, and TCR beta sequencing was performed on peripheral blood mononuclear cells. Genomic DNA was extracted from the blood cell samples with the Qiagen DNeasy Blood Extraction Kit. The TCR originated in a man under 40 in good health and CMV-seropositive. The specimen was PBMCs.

Read as DNA, the sequence is TGTGCCAGCAGTTTAAGAGCCGGGACAGGGGGAGTCTCCTACGAGCAGTACTTC. This gives the protein CASSLRAGTGGVSYEQYF. The chain employs TRBV27 and TRBJ2-7, with 11 middle bases fitting TRBD1. The cysteine opens and the phenylalanine closes a CDR3 of 18 amino acids. CDR3 DNA is the only sequence kept; it has 54 bases, read in frame from the first base. CDR1 and CDR2 are read off the germline V gene (reference sequence) as MNHEY and SMNVEV. Ends trimmed: V by 2 bases, J by 0 bases; bases unmatched to a gene: 9.